The sequence of this T cell receptor beta chain was determined in a study of long-term antiretroviral therapy in people with HIV. Overall study findings and caveats: HIV repertoires had narrower CDR3 length ranges than controls. Relative to transplant donor controls, diversity remained lower despite increasing after ART.

As for this clone: Its antigen remains unknown.

Samples were assayed with immunoSEQ v3.0 at survey level. Sequencing was performed with immunoSEQ multiplex PCR; in TCRdb, only in-frame clones are kept and a portion is missing. The data show about 24,000 clones, around 80% seen once. With 4 bases clipped from V and 6 bases from J, the junction kept 5 bases outside the gene matches. In germline, CDR1 is LGHNA, CDR2 YSLEER. CDR3 length: 14 residues. The gene calls are TRBV4-3 and TRBJ2-2; TRBD1 agrees at 7 bases. The receptor was derived from a man in his thirties or forties with HIV. This specimen consisted of unsorted PBMCs, obtained around 4.1 years after starting antiretroviral therapy. CDR3 sequence: CASSLDRMAGELFF. The CDR3 nucleotides read TGCGCCAGCAGCCTGGACAGGATGGCCGGGGAGCTGTTTTTT.